This T cell receptor beta chain was identified during a study of T-cell memory formation after mild COVID-19. From germline, CDR1 is SSHAT and CDR2 FNYEAQ (reference sequence). CDR3 length equals 13 residues. This clonotype was counted between two and nine times. Its antigen is currently unknown. The junction does not match germline at one end; this may be a read error. General observations from the study: Pre-infection memory already had some responding clones, implying cross-reactive memory joined.

TCRdb analysed the 5' RACE reads with MiXCR anew, one entry per CDR3 protein. The data hold 400,000 to 500,000 distinct CDR3 sequences, with roughly 17% observed a single time. Input material: PBMCs or a T cell subset sorted from them (not recorded which). The TCR was taken from a man between 18 and 29 years old who had mild COVID-19 (a few samples of this study predate the infection). Cell type and time point are not known. J is TRBJ2-2 and V is TRBV7-7; no firm D call. The CDR3 DNA is TGTGCTAGCAGCTTTACGTCGGCCGGGGAGCTGTTTTTT. It translates to CASSFTSAGELFF.